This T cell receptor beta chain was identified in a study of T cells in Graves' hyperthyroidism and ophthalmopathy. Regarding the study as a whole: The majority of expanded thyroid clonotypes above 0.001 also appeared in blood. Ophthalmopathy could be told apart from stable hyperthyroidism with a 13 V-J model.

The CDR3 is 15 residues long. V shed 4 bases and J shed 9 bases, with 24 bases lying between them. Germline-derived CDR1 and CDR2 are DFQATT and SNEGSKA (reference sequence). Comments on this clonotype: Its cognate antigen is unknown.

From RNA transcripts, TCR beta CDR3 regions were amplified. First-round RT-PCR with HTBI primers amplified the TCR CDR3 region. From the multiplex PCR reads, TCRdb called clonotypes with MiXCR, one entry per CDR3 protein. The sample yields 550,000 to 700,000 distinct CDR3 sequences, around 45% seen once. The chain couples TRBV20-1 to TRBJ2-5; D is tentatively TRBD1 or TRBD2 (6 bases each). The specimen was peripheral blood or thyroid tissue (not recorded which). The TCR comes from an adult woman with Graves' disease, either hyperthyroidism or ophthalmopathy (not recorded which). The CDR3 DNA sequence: TGCAGTGCTACCGGGGGCGCAGGAAGCAATCAGCCCCAGTACTTC. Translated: CSATGGAGSNQPQYF.